A selection of T cell receptor beta chains follows, all from one sample in a study of monozygotic twins with inflammatory bowel disease. One entry per CDR3 protein, without DNA, is what TCRdb gives after re-calling the 5' RACE reads. The sample holds fewer than 200,000 distinct CDR3 sequences. The sequenced sample was blood. The receptors come from a human donor with ulcerative colitis or Crohn's disease, or a healthy co-twin of an affected twin (not recorded which). CDR3s include the opening cysteine and the closing phenylalanine or tryptophan.

j_gene | v_gene | len | CDR3aa
TRBJ2-3 | TRBV5-4 | 15 | CASSLGTGPTDTQYF
TRBJ2-7 | TRBV11-2 | 15 | CAISSFGTSTYEQYF
TRBJ2-2 | TRBV29-1 | 17 | CSVAMASGGRITGELFF
TRBJ2-7 | TRBV12-3/TRBV12-4 | 14 | CASSSRISLYEQYF
TRBJ2-1 | TRBV2 | 14 | CASRPLAGTHEQFF
TRBJ2-3 | TRBV5-1 | 14 | CASSLGQGRDTQYF
TRBJ1-1 | TRBV10-3 | 14 | CAISPGTPNTEAFF
TRBJ2-3 | TRBV5-5 | 15 | CASSLLTAFTDTQYF
TRBJ2-5 | TRBV7-9 | 15 | CASSLPRRFGETQYF
TRBJ2-4 | TRBV28 | 15 | CASSWPGLAKNIQYF
TRBJ2-6 | TRBV6-2/TRBV6-3 | 19 | CASSYSIRASSSGANVLTF
TRBJ1-4 | TRBV29-1 | 14 | CSVEGQATNEKLFF
TRBJ2-5 | TRBV20-1 | 16 | CSARQYDRGEQETQYF
TRBJ1-1 | TRBV5-1 | 14 | CASSSLTDSGVAFF
TRBJ2-5 | TRBV7-2 | 15 | CASSLGTSGPETQYF
TRBJ2-5 | TRBV25-1 | 13 | CASSAAGRETQYF
TRBJ2-1 | TRBV5-1 | 18 | CASSLEFRLAGVRNEQFF
TRBJ2-5 | TRBV3-1 | 19 | CASSQDLAGGQGAVKTQYF
TRBJ2-7 | TRBV7-9 | 12 | CASSFPTYEQYF
TRBJ2-1 | TRBV20-1 | 14 | CSASDRGWYNEQFF
TRBJ2-3 | TRBV7-2 | 14 | CASSAQIPTDTQYF
TRBJ1-6 | TRBV7-2 | 15 | CASSPQQGGGSPLHF
TRBJ2-5 | TRBV6-2/TRBV6-3 | 15 | CASSPARADLGTQYF
TRBJ2-7 | TRBV20-1 | 12 | CSARDTRYEQYF
TRBJ2-5 | TRBV5-6 | 15 | CASSLALRQQETQYF
TRBJ2-5 | TRBV5-6 | 15 | CASRPWIGGRETQYF
TRBJ2-3 | TRBV14 | 15 | CASSQDLGLGDTQYF
TRBJ2-1 | TRBV12-3/TRBV12-4 | 14 | CASSPWRGNNEQFF
TRBJ2-3 | TRBV2 | 13 | CASMAGGSDTQYF